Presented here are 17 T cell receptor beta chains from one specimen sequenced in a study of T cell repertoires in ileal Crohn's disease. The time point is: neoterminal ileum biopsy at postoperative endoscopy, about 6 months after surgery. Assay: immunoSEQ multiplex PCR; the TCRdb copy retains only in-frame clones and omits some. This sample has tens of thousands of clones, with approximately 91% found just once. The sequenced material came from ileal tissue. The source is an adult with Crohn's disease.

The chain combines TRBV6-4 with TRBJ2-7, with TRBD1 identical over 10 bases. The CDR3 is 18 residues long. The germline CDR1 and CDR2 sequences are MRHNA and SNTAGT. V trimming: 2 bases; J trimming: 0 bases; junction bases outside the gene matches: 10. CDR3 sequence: CASSDHRGQGLNSYEQYV. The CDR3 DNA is TGTGCCAGCAGTGACCATAGGGGACAGGGGCTAAACTCCTACGAGCAGTACGTC.

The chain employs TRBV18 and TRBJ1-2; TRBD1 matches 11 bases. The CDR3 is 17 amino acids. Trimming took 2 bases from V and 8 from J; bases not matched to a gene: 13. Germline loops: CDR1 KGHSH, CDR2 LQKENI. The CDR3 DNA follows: TGTGCCAGCTCACCATCTCTGACGGGGACAGGGGGGTCCGGCTACACCTTC. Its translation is CASSPSLTGTGGSGYTF. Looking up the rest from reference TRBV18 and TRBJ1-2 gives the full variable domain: NAGVMQNPRHLVRRRGQEARLRCSPMKGHSHVYWYRQLPEEGLKFMVYLQKENIIDESGMPKERFSAEFPKEGPSILRIQQVVRGDSAAYFCASSPSLTGTGGSGYTFGSGTRLTVV.

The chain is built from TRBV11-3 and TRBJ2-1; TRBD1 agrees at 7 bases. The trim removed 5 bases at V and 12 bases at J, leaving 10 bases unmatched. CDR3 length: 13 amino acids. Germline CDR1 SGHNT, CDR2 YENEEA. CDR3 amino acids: CASSRNRDSGQFF. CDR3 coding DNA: TGTGCCAGCAGCCGCAACCGGGACAGCGGGCAGTTCTTC.

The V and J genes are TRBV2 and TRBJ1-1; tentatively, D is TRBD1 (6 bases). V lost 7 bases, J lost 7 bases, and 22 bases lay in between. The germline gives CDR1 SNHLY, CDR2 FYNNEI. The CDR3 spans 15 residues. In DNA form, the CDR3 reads TGTGCCAGCAACAAAGGGAGGGGGTACTACCATGAAGCTTTCTTT. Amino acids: CASNKGRGYYHEAFF.

CDR3 in DNA: TGTGCCAGCAGCTTAAGGGGGCTATCAGATACGCAGTATTTT. Encoded protein: CASSLRGLSDTQYF. This sequence joins TRBV7-3 and TRBJ2-3; a possible D gene is TRBD1 (6 bases). The germline V gene encodes CDR1 SGHTA and CDR2 FQGTGA. V lost 1 base, J lost 4 bases, and 9 bases lay in between. CDR3 length equals 14 residues.

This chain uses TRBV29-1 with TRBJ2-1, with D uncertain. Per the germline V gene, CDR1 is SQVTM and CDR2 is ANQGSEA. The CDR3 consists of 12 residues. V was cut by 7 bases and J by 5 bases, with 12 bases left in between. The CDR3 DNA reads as TGCAGCGCCGAACAGAGAGACAATGAGCAGTTCTTC. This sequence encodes CSAEQRDNEQFF.

CDR3 loop: CASSEYGTGAYGYTF. The CDR3, as DNA: TGTGCCAGCAGTGAATACGGGACAGGAGCCTATGGCTACACCTTC. This chain uses TRBV6-1 with TRBJ1-2; the match to TRBD1 covers 8 bases. V dropped 2 bases and J dropped 4; count of bases not matched to a gene: 6. Per the germline V gene, CDR1 is MNHNS and CDR2 is SASEGT. This CDR3 has 15 amino acids.

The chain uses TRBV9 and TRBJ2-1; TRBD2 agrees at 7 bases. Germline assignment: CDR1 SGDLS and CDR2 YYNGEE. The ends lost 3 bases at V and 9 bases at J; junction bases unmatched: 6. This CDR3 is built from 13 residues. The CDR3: CASSGRSGVEQFF. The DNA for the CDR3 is TGTGCCAGCAGCGGAAGAAGCGGGGTTGAGCAGTTCTTC.

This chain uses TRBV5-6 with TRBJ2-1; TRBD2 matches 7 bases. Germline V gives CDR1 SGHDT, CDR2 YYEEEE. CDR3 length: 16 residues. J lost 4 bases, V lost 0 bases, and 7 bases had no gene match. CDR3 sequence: CASSLVRGGGYNEQFF. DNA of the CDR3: TGTGCCAGCAGCTTGGTCCGCGGCGGGGGATACAATGAGCAGTTCTTC.

For the CDR3, the DNA is TGTGCCAGCAGGGGCCTCGGCGAGCAGTACGTC. Amino acids: CASRGLGEQYV. This chain links TRBV6-1 with TRBJ2-7; D gene ambiguous. Germline CDR1 and CDR2: MNHNS and SASEGT. The CDR3 is 11 residues long. Trimming stripped 6 bases from V and 6 bases from J, with 9 bases between.

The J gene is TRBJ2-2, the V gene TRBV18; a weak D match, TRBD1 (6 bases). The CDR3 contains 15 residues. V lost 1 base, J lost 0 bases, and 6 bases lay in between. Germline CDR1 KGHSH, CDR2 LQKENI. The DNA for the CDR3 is TGTGCCAGCTCACCACGGACAGCGAACACCGGGGAGCTGTTTTTT. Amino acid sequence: CASSPRTANTGELFF.

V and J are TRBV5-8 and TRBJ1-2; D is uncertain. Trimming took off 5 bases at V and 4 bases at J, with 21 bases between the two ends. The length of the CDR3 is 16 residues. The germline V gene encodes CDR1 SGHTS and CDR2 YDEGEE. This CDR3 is CASSTPIGRRSYGYTF. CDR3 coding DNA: TGTGCCAGCAGTACACCCATTGGCAGGCGATCCTATGGCTACACCTTC.

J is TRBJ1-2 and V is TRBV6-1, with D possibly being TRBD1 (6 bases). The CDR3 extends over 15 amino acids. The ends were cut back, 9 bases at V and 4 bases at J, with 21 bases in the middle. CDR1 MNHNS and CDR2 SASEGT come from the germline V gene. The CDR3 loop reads CASSWTARNSYGYTF. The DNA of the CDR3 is TGTGCCAGTAGCTGGACAGCTCGGAACTCCTATGGCTACACCTTC.

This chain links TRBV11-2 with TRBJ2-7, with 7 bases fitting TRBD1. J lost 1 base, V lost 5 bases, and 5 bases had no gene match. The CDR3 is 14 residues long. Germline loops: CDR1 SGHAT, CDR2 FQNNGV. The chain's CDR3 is CASSTYRGSYEQYV. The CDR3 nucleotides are TGTGCCAGCAGCACTTACAGGGGATCCTACGAGCAGTACGTC.

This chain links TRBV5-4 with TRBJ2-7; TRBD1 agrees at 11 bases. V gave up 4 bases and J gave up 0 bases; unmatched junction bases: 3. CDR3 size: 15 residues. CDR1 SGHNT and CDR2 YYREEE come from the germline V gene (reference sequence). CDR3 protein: CASSVGTGGSYEQYF. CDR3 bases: TGTGCCAGCAGCGTGGGGACAGGGGGCTCCTACGAGCAGTACTTC.

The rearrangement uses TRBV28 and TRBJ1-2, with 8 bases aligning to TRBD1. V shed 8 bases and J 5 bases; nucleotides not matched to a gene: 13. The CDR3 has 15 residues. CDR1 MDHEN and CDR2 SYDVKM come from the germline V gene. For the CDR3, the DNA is TGTGCCAGCTTGTCGGGGGCTACAGGGGGATATGGCTACACCTTC. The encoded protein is CASLSGATGGYGYTF.

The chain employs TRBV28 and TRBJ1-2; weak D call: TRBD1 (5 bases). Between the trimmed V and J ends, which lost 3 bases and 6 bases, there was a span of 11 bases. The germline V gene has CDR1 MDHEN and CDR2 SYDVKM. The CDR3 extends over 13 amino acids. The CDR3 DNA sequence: TGTGCCAGCAGTTTTAACAGGCTTGATGGCTACACCTTC. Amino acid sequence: CASSFNRLDGYTF.